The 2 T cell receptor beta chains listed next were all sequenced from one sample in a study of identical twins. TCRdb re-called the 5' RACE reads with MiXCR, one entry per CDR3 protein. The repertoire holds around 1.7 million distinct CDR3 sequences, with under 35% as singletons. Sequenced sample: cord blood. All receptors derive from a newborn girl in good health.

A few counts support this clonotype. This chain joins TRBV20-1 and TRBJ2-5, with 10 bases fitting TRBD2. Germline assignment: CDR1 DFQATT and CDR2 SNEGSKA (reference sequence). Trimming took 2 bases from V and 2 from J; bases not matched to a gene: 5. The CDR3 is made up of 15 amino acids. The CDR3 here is CSARSGLATQETQYF. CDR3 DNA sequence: TGCAGTGCTAGATCGGGACTAGCGACTCAAGAGACCCAGTACTTC.

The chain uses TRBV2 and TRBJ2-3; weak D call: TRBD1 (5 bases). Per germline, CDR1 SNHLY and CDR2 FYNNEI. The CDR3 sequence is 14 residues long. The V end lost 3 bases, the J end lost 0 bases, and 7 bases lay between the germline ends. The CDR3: CASSETESTDTQYF. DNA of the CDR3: TGTGCCAGCAGTGAGACAGAGAGCACAGATACGCAGTATTTT. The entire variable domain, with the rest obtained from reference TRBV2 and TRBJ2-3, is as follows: EPEVTQTPSHQVTQMGQEVILRCVPISNHLYFYWYRQILGQKVEFLVSFYNNEISEKSEIFDDQFSVERPDGSNFTLKIRSTKLEDSAMYFCASSETESTDTQYFGPGTRLTVL.